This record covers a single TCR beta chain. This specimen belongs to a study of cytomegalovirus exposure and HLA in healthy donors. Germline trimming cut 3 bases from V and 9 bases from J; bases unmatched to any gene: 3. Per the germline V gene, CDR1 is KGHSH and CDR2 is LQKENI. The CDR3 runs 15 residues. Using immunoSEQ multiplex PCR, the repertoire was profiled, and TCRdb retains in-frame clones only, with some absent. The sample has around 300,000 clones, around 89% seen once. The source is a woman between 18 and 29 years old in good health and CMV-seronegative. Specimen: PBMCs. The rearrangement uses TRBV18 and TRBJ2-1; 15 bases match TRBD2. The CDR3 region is CASSPPGLAGGEQFF. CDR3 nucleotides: TGTGCCAGCTCACCCCCGGGACTAGCGGGGGGTGAGCAGTTCTTC. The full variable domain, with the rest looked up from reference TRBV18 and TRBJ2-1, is NAGVMQNPRHLVRRRGQEARLRCSPMKGHSHVYWYRQLPEEGLKFMVYLQKENIIDESGMPKERFSAEFPKEGPSILRIQQVVRGDSAAYFCASSPPGLAGGEQFFGPGTRLTVL.